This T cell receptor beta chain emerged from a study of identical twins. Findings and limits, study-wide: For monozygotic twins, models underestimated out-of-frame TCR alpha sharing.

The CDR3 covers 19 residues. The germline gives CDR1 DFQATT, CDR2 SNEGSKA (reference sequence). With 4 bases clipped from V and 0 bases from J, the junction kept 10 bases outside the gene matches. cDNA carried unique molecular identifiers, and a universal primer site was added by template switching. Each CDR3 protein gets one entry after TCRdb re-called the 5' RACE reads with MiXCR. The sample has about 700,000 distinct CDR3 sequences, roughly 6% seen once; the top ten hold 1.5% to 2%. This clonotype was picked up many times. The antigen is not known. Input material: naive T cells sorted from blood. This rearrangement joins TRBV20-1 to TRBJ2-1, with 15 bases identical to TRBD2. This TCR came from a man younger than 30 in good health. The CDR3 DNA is TGCAGTGCTAACCAGGGACTAGCGGGAGGTGGGATCTCCTACAATGAGCAGTTCTTC. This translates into CSANQGLAGGGISYNEQFF.